One and the same sample provided the 29 T cell receptor beta chains below, sequenced in a study of blood T cell repertoires in COVID-19. Produced via immunoSEQ multiplex PCR; TCRdb's table is partial and in-frame only. The sample includes 200,000 to 300,000 clones, roughly four fifths of them seen just once. The sequenced material came from peripheral blood. The receptor source for this set is a woman in her 70s with acute or convalescent COVID-19.

This chain connects TRBV19 to TRBJ1-1; D perhaps matches TRBD1 (6 bases). V dropped 6 bases and J dropped 2 bases, with 13 bases sitting between them. Germline V CDR1 and CDR2: LNHDA, SQIVND (reference sequence). The CDR3 is 14 residues long. The CDR3 sequence is CASRTTGPNTEAFF. The DNA of the CDR3 is TGTGCCAGTAGGACGACAGGACCCAACACTGAAGCTTTCTTT.

This chain joins TRBV14 and TRBJ1-2; TRBD1 agrees at 7 bases. Germline CDR1 SGHDN, CDR2 FVKESK. The length of the CDR3 is 17 residues. Trimming removed 3 bases from V and 4 bases from J; junction bases left unmatched: 14. The CDR3 here is CASSQERRDRTLYGYTF. The CDR3 coding sequence is TGTGCCAGCAGCCAGGAGCGCCGGGACAGAACGCTCTATGGCTACACCTTC.

In this sample, this clone turned up many times. This chain connects TRBV7-6 to TRBJ2-5, with 9 bases fitting TRBD1. V was clipped by 2 bases and J by 5 bases; unmatched bases: 0. The V gene's germline CDR1 is SGHVS and CDR2 FNYEAQ. This CDR3 region has 13 residues. Here the CDR3 DNA reads TGTGCCAGCAGCTTAACAGGGGGCGAGACCCAGTACTTC. This gives the protein CASSLTGGETQYF.

V usage is TRBV6-5 and J usage is TRBJ1-2, with TRBD1 matching 7 bases. Per germline, CDR1 MNHEY and CDR2 SVGAGI. The CDR3 extends over 11 amino acids. The DNA of the CDR3 is TGTGCTGGACAGGCTTCCTATGGCTACACCTTC. It translates to CAGQASYGYTF.

The J gene is TRBJ1-5, the V gene TRBV18, with 11 bases lining up with TRBD1. Looked up from germline, CDR1 is KGHSH and CDR2 is LQKENI. V dropped 3 bases and J dropped 2; count of bases not matched to a gene: 3. The CDR3 runs 16 residues. The DNA of the CDR3 is TGTGCCAGCTCACCTGGACAGGGGGCCCGCAATCAGCCCCAGCATTTT. It is translated as CASSPGQGARNQPQHF.

The CDR3 sequence is CASSEQGANGYTF. CDR3 bases: TGTGCCAGCAGTGAGCAGGGGGCTAATGGCTACACCTTC. The chain uses TRBV2 and TRBJ1-2; 8 bases agree with TRBD1. The ends lost 3 bases at V and 6 bases at J; junction bases unmatched: 3. Per germline, CDR1 SNHLY and CDR2 FYNNEI. This CDR3 contains 13 residues.

V and J are TRBV4-2 and TRBJ2-3, with D maybe TRBD2 (5 bases). The V gene lost 1 base and the J gene lost 2 bases, with 16 bases spanning the gap. The germline CDR1 and CDR2 sequences are LGHNA and YNFKEQ. The CDR3 is 17 amino acids. In DNA, the CDR3 is TGTGCCAGCAGCCAAGGCTCAGCGGAGACGCCCACAGATACGCAGTATTTT. Amino acids: CASSQGSAETPTDTQYF.

This CDR3 is CASSIDSGGYEQYF. CDR3 bases: TGTGCCAGTAGTATAGACTCGGGGGGCTACGAGCAGTACTTC. This sequence joins TRBV19 and TRBJ2-7, with 7 positions matching TRBD2. CDR1 is LNHDA and CDR2 is SQIVND in the germline V gene (reference sequence). The CDR3 extends over 14 amino acids. Unmatched junction bases numbered 2, after V lost 0 bases and J lost 3 bases.

V usage is TRBV6-5 and J usage is TRBJ2-2, with 8 bases aligning to TRBD1. Looked up from germline, CDR1 is MNHEY and CDR2 is SVGAGI. V shed 4 bases and J 6 bases; nucleotides not matched to a gene: 7. The CDR3 totals 15 residues. The CDR3 DNA sequence: TGTGCCAGCAGTTCCCGGGACAGGCCTCCCGGGGAGCTGTTTTTT. Translating it yields CASSSRDRPPGELFF.

This clone was seen just once. The genes are TRBV11-2 and TRBJ2-2; D may be TRBD2 (5 bases). Germline V gene sequence: CDR1 SGHAT, CDR2 FQNNGV. The V end was cut by 5 bases, the J end by 2 bases, with 12 bases between. The CDR3 sequence is 15 residues long. The DNA for the CDR3 is TGTGCCAGCAGCCCAATGCGGGTAAACACCGGGGAGCTGTTTTTT. It codes for CASSPMRVNTGELFF.

The chain recombines TRBV6-2 or TRBV6-3 with TRBJ2-4; 7 positions match TRBD1. With V trimmed by 5 bases and J by 5 bases, 12 bases remained unmatched. The CDR3 loop spans 16 amino acids. The germline V gene encodes CDR1 MNHEY and CDR2 SVGEGT. Here the CDR3 DNA reads TGTGCCAGCAGTCGACCCACCGGGACAGTTCAAAACATTCAGTACTTC. This encodes CASSRPTGTVQNIQYF.

This clone was detected once. This chain links TRBV2 with TRBJ2-7; D not resolved. CDR3 size: 12 residues. The germline gives CDR1 SNHLY, CDR2 FYNNEI. Trimming left V 5 bases short and J 1 base short, with 6 bases between. CDR3 in amino acids: CASSPVSYEQYF. In DNA form, the CDR3 reads TGTGCCAGCAGTCCCGTTTCCTACGAGCAGTACTTC.

This sequence joins TRBV12-3 or TRBV12-4 and TRBJ2-7, with a tentative D call TRBD1 (6 bases). This CDR3 region has 13 residues. The V and J ends lost 2 bases and 2 bases respectively, with 7 bases between them. This CDR3 is CASSLQGTYEQYF. CDR3 in DNA: TGTGCCAGCAGTTTACAGGGGACCTACGAGCAGTACTTC.

This chain connects TRBV19 to TRBJ1-5; TRBD1 is a possible D gene (5 bases). This CDR3 has 15 amino acids. Germline-derived CDR1 and CDR2 are LNHDA and SQIVND (reference sequence). V gave up 3 bases and J gave up 3 bases, with 12 bases separating them. CDR3 loop: CASSMIGVFNQPQHF. The CDR3 coding sequence is TGTGCCAGTAGTATGATAGGGGTCTTCAATCAGCCCCAGCATTTT. The entire variable domain, with the rest obtained from reference TRBV19 and TRBJ1-5, is as follows: DGGITQSPKYLFRKEGQNVTLSCEQNLNHDAMYWYRQDPGQGLRLIYYSQIVNDFQKGDIAEGYSVSREKKESFPLTVTSAQKNPTAFYLCASSMIGVFNQPQHFGDGTRLSIL.

The gene calls are TRBV7-9 and TRBJ2-1; TRBD1 matches 8 bases. The J segment lost 2 bases and the V segment lost 6 bases, leaving 6 bases of the junction unmatched. CDR3 size: 15 residues. Germline assignment: CDR1 SEHNR and CDR2 FQNEAQ (reference sequence). The CDR3 protein is CASSPGQGPYNEQFF. Written as DNA, the CDR3 is TGTGCCAGCAGTCCCGGACAGGGCCCCTACAATGAGCAGTTCTTC.

The rearrangement links TRBV2 to TRBJ1-5, with unresolved D. This CDR3 comprises 15 residues. Germline CDR1 and CDR2: SNHLY and FYNNEI. Trimming removed 2 bases at V and 2 bases at J, with 10 bases between. CDR3 loop: CASSEMPVRNQPQHF. The CDR3 DNA sequence: TGTGCCAGCAGTGAAATGCCGGTACGCAATCAGCCCCAGCATTTT.

This rearrangement joins TRBV5-5 to TRBJ2-1; unclear D gene. CDR1 SGHKS and CDR2 YYEKEE come from the germline V gene (reference sequence). The V end lost 1 base, the J end lost 7 bases, and 9 bases lay between the germline ends. This CDR3 spans 13 amino acids. Written as DNA, the CDR3 is TGTGCCAGCAGCTTGTGGTCCGGGAATGAGCAGTTCTTC. The encoded protein is CASSLWSGNEQFF.

The chain links TRBV6-2 or TRBV6-3 to TRBJ2-2; 9 bases line up with TRBD2. The CDR3 length is 15 residues. V lost 2 bases to trimming and J lost 4 bases; unmatched junction nucleotides: 2. Germline V gives CDR1 MNHEY, CDR2 SVGEGT. The CDR3 DNA is TGTGCCAGCAGTTACCAGCGGGGGGTCACCGGGGAGCTGTTTTTT. It codes for CASSYQRGVTGELFF.

The V and J genes are TRBV21-1 and TRBJ1-2; no DNA check was done on the table's D call, TRBD1. TRBV21-1 is marked as a pseudogene. The CDR3 totals 12 residues. CDR3 sequence: CASPWTGGGYTF. CDR3 nucleotide sequence: TGTGCCAGTCCTTGGACAGGGGGCGGCTACACCTTC.

The V and J genes are TRBV6-1 and TRBJ2-2, with D possibly matching TRBD2 (6 bases). The V and J ends lost 6 bases and 4 bases respectively, with 12 bases between them. Germline V gene lookup returns CDR1 MNHNS and CDR2 SASEGT. This CDR3 has 14 amino acids. The CDR3 bases are TGTGCCAGCAGAAGCAGGGAGGTCACCGGGGAGCTGTTTTTT. This sequence encodes CASRSREVTGELFF.

The V call is TRBV5-1, the J call TRBJ2-2; TRBD2 agrees at 9 bases. The V segment lost 4 bases and the J segment 4 bases; nucleotides outside the gene matches: 5. Looked up from germline, CDR1 is SGHRS and CDR2 is YFSETQ. There are 15 residues in the CDR3. The CDR3 here is CASSLGAGGTGELFF. For the CDR3, the DNA is TGCGCCAGCAGCCTTGGAGCGGGGGGCACCGGGGAGCTGTTTTTT.

The chain joins TRBV3-1 (or the pseudogene TRBV3-2) to TRBJ1-1; TRBD1 agrees at 8 bases. With 4 bases clipped from V and 3 bases from J, the junction kept 4 bases outside the gene matches. The germline V gene encodes CDR1 LGHDT and CDR2 YNNKEL (reference sequence). The CDR3 loop spans 14 amino acids. For the CDR3, the DNA is TGTGCCAGCAGCCTCCTACAGGGGGACACTGAAGCTTTCTTT. Residues: CASSLLQGDTEAFF.

This clone was picked up one time. The chain carries TRBV18 and TRBJ1-2; 8 bases agree with TRBD1. Trimming at V came to 4 bases and at J to 4 bases, leaving 2 bases not matched to a gene. CDR3 length equals 13 residues. Germline values: CDR1 KGHSH, CDR2 LQKENI. CDR3 amino acids: CASSRDRTYGYTF. The CDR3, as DNA: TGTGCCAGCTCACGGGACAGGACCTATGGCTACACCTTC.

This chain joins TRBV7-9 and TRBJ2-5; 11 positions agree with TRBD2. Germline CDR1 SEHNR, CDR2 FQNEAQ (reference sequence). V was pared by 5 bases and J by 3 bases, with 8 bases of the junction left unmatched. CDR3 length: 16 amino acids. The CDR3 DNA is TGTGCCAGCAGCCAACCCCAACTAGCGGGGGAAGAGACCCAGTACTTC. Protein sequence: CASSQPQLAGEETQYF.

V and J are TRBV9 and TRBJ1-2, with D perhaps matching TRBD1 (5 bases). From germline, CDR1 is SGDLS and CDR2 YYNGEE. The V and J ends lost 4 bases and 3 bases respectively, with 16 bases between them. The CDR3 extends over 15 amino acids. This CDR3 reads CASSPGHGSDYGYTF. In DNA form, the CDR3 reads TGTGCCAGCAGCCCAGGGCACGGCTCGGACTATGGCTACACCTTC.

The chain employs TRBV29-1 and TRBJ1-2; D gene ambiguous. The CDR3 is 14 residues long. V shed 4 bases and J shed 5 bases, with 17 bases lying between them. Germline-derived CDR1 and CDR2 are SQVTM and ANQGSEA. The CDR3 region is CSVGLQKEGYGYTF. The CDR3 DNA reads TGCAGCGTTGGCCTCCAAAAGGAGGGATATGGCTACACCTTC.

The V and J genes are TRBV9 and TRBJ2-2; maybe TRBD2 (6 bases). The CDR3 consists of 15 residues. Germline loops: CDR1 SGDLS, CDR2 YYNGEE. Trimming removed 0 bases from V and 11 bases from J, with 17 bases in between. CDR3 coding DNA: TGTGCCAGCAGCGTAGAACGCGGGGTGAAGGGCGAGCTGTTTTTT. Amino acids: CASSVERGVKGELFF.

Concerning this clone itself: Since a much larger clone is just one base distant, this may be a read error. The CDR3 coding sequence is TGTGCCAGCAGCGGGGGGTATGGCTACACCTTC. Amino acid sequence: CASSGGYGYTF. The chain links TRBV28 to TRBJ1-2; TRBD1 might be the D (5 bases). Per the germline V gene, CDR1 is MDHEN and CDR2 is SYDVKM. The ends were cut back, 6 bases at V and 5 bases at J, with 7 bases in the middle. The length of the CDR3 is 11 residues.

The chain carries TRBV7-9 and TRBJ2-3, with a tentative D call TRBD2 (7 bases). The CDR3 length is 15 residues. Germline V lookup: CDR1 SEHNR, CDR2 FQNEAQ (reference sequence). Trimming shortened V by 4 bases and J by 2 bases, and 13 bases separated the two germline ends. CDR3 in amino acids: CASSSSGGLTDTQYF. The CDR3 nucleotides are TGTGCCAGCAGCTCGTCGGGGGGCCTCACAGATACGCAGTATTTT. Full variable domain (remainder filled in from reference TRBV7-9 and TRBJ2-3): DTGVSQNPRHKITKRGQNVTFRCDPISEHNRLYWYRQTLGQGPEFLTYFQNEAQLEKSRLLSDRFSAERPKGSFSTLEIQRTEQGDSAMYLCASSSSGGLTDTQYFGPGTRLTVL.